This T cell receptor (beta chain) was sequenced for a study of blood T cell repertoires in COVID-19. Study at large: Sites in the United States, Italy and Spain provided acute and convalescent COVID-19 samples. Sources were T cells, B-cell-depleted T cells, or PBMCs; the material itself was cDNA or gDNA.

The V end was cut by 7 bases, the J end by 10 bases, with 11 bases between. Germline V gene data show CDR1 as SQVTM and CDR2 as ANQGSEA. This CDR3 region has 10 residues. The assay was immunoSEQ multiplex PCR, and TCRdb's table has in-frame clones only and misses some. The sample lists roughly 240,000 clones; 75% to 90% were seen once. This receptor was taken from a man in his 60s who had recovered from COVID-19. The sample comprised peripheral blood. The chain couples TRBV29-1 to TRBJ2-1, with a tentative D call TRBD2 (5 bases). CDR3 nucleotides: TGCAGCGCTACGAGGGTGGAGCAGTTCTTC. This codes for CSATRVEQFF.